Below, 8 T cell receptor beta chains from the same sample are listed, as sequenced in a study of Tregs in tolerant kidney transplant recipients. Clones were read by immunoSEQ multiplex PCR, and TCRdb kept only the in-frame ones, dropping some. The sample shows some 110,000 clones, about 90% of them seen only once. The sequenced material came from CD4+ T cells from blood. All receptors derive from a human donor in good health.

This clone was seen only a few times. The chain uses TRBV7-2 and TRBJ1-2, with 8 bases aligning to TRBD1. Germline trimming cut 5 bases from V and 2 bases from J; bases unmatched to any gene: 13. The CDR3 is 17 amino acids. CDR1 is SGHTA and CDR2 is FQGNSA in the germline V gene. The CDR3 protein is CASSPIGQGGANYGYTF. The CDR3 DNA is TGTGCCAGCAGCCCTATCGGACAGGGTGGGGCGAACTATGGCTACACCTTC.

CDR3 nucleotide sequence: TGTGCCAGCACCTGGGCCCTAGAGGGTACCGGGGAGCTGTTTTTT. It encodes CASTWALEGTGELFF. The chain combines TRBV6-1 with TRBJ2-2; maybe TRBD2 (5 bases). The V end lost 7 bases, the J end lost 5 bases, and 17 bases lay between the germline ends. CDR1 and CDR2 (germline): MNHNS, SASEGT. The CDR3 extends over 15 amino acids.

The rearrangement joins TRBV18 to TRBJ2-3, with D tentatively TRBD2 (6 bases). V shed 4 bases and J shed 0 bases, with 14 bases lying between them. This CDR3 region has 16 residues. Per the germline V gene, CDR1 is KGHSH and CDR2 is LQKENI. The CDR3 loop is CASSRNAGTSTDTQYF. The DNA of the CDR3 is TGTGCCAGCTCACGCAATGCAGGGACTAGCACAGATACGCAGTATTTT.

The genes are TRBV27 and TRBJ1-2; possibly TRBD1 for D (6 bases). V was trimmed by 6 bases and J by 5 bases, leaving 22 bases between them. Germline V gene data show CDR1 as MNHEY and CDR2 as SMNVEV (reference sequence). This CDR3 contains 16 residues. This chain's CDR3 is CASSPGHPITSYGYTF. DNA of the CDR3: TGTGCCAGCAGCCCGGGACACCCGATCACCTCTTATGGCTACACCTTC.

V gene TRBV6-1 combines with J gene TRBJ2-7; 7 bases are a match to TRBD1. Germline CDR1 reads MNHNS; CDR2 reads SASEGT. V trimming: 8 bases; J trimming: 2 bases; junction bases outside the gene matches: 9. The CDR3 runs 14 residues. The CDR3 spells CASFDRATTYEQYF. As DNA, the CDR3 is TGTGCCAGCTTCGACAGGGCGACTACCTACGAGCAGTACTTC.

This sequence joins TRBV14 and TRBJ1-6; D perhaps matches TRBD1 (6 bases). Germline loops: CDR1 SGHDN, CDR2 FVKESK. The CDR3 contains 15 residues. The ends were cut back, 4 bases at V and 8 bases at J, with 15 bases in the middle. The CDR3 protein is CASSRSGTSYSPLHF. The CDR3 region has the DNA TGTGCCAGCAGCCGCTCCGGGACATCTTATTCACCCCTCCACTTT.

This clone showed up just a few times. The V call is TRBV29-1, the J call TRBJ1-5; 11 nucleotides align to TRBD1. The germline gives CDR1 SQVTM, CDR2 ANQGSEA. The junction had 8 bases not matched to a gene; V was cut back by 7 bases and J by 0 bases. The CDR3 is 16 amino acids. DNA for the CDR3: TGCAGCGGTACTCGGGACAGGGGGTATAGCAATCAGCCCCAGCATTTT. Translation gives CSGTRDRGYSNQPQHF.

The CDR3, as DNA: TGTGCCAGCAGGGCCTCGGGGGCGCGGGTGGGGCAGTTCTTC. Translating gives CASRASGARVGQFF. The rearrangement links TRBV7-2 to TRBJ2-1; perhaps D is TRBD1 or TRBD2 (6 bases each). CDR1 SGHTA and CDR2 FQGNSA come from the germline V gene. The CDR3 is 14 residues long. Trimming took 6 bases from V and 12 from J, leaving 21 bases between them.